Sequencing of this T cell receptor beta chain was carried out in a study of technical replicates of blood from several donors. V lost 4 bases to trimming and J lost 3 bases, with 10 bases between them. Germline CDR1 is SNHLY and CDR2 is FYNNEI. The CDR3 extends over 14 amino acids. Method: immunoSEQ multiplex PCR; TCRdb's copy keeps in-frame clones and lacks some. The table shows more than 75,000 clones, with 90% to 95% occurring only once. The clonotype comes from a human donor in good health. The specimen was T cells isolated from PBMCs. The chain carries TRBV2 and TRBJ2-1, with D perhaps matching TRBD2 (5 bases). The CDR3 is CASSAVTSYNEQFF. The CDR3 region has the DNA TGTGCCAGCAGTGCAGTCACTAGCTACAATGAGCAGTTCTTC.